This T cell receptor beta chain originates from a study of early T cells in non-severe SARS-CoV-2 infection. Study overall: Sequenced material consisted of bulk RNA (from unsorted whole blood), and chains were unpaired. The study's findings and limits: Matches to VDJdb favored anti-spike CD8 responses and missed private and CD4 specificities.

The germline gives CDR1 LNHDA, CDR2 SQIVND (reference sequence). V dropped 7 bases and J dropped 5; count of bases not matched to a gene: 16. The CDR3 loop spans 20 amino acids. This clonotype was counted between two and nine times. Antigen unknown. Individual cDNA molecules received unique molecular identifiers. TCRdb recomputed calls from the 5' RACE reads with MiXCR, one row per CDR3 protein. This sample has more than 35,000 distinct CDR3 sequences, with 11% found just once. The TCR was taken from an adult who was a healthcare worker with PCR-confirmed SARS-CoV-2 infection or an uninfected control (not recorded which). Sequencing input: whole blood. The rearrangement uses TRBV19 and TRBJ2-2, with TRBD2 matching over 16 bases. CDR3 bases: TGTGCCAGTACCCTTACCGGGACTAGCGGGAGGGCCTTTCAAACCGGGGAGCTGTTTTTT. As protein: CASTLTGTSGRAFQTGELFF.